Many counts were recorded for the clone carrying this T cell receptor (beta chain). Its antigen is currently unknown. The CDR3 is cut off 3 residues early in the read; its end comes from the germline J gene. Assay used: immunoSEQ multiplex PCR; TCRdb lists only in-frame clones, some missing. This table holds about 52,000 clones with no singletons; the top ten claim 2% to 2.5%. The data were taken from a study of T cell clonality in common variable immunodeficiency. Study results and caveats: Links between repertoire features and CVID complications were heterogeneity-limited. Reportedly, TCR beta sequences from common variable immunodeficiency showed fewer deletions and N-nucleotide insertions. TCRbeta clonality was increased in CVID versus healthy controls.

CDR1 is SGHRS, CDR2 YFSETQ, per germline. The V gene lost 2 bases and the J gene lost 0 bases, with 27 bases spanning the gap. This CDR3 comprises 22 residues. The chain couples TRBV5-1 to TRBJ2-6, with TRBD1 as a possible D gene (6 bases). Sequencing was done on a sample of peripheral blood mononuclear cells. This TCR came from a person between 18 and 75 years old in good health. The CDR3 protein is CASSLIVGAGAGPSSGANVLTF. Partial CDR3 DNA: TGCGCCAGCAGCTTAATTGTGGGGGCAGGCGCGGGCCCTTCCTCTGGGGCCAACGTC.